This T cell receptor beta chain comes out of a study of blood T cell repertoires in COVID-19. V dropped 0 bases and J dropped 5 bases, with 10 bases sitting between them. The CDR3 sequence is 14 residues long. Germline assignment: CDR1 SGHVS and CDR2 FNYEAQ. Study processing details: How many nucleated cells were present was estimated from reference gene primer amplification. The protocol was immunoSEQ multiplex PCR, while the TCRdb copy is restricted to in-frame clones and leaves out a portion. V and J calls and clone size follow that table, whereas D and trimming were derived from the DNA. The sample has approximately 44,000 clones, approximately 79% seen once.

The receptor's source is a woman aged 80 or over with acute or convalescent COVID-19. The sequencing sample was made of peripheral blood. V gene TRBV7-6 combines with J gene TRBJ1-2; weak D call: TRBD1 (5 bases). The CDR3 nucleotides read TGTGCCAGCAGCTTAGCCCAGGGTCGGTATGGCTACACCTTC. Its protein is CASSLAQGRYGYTF.